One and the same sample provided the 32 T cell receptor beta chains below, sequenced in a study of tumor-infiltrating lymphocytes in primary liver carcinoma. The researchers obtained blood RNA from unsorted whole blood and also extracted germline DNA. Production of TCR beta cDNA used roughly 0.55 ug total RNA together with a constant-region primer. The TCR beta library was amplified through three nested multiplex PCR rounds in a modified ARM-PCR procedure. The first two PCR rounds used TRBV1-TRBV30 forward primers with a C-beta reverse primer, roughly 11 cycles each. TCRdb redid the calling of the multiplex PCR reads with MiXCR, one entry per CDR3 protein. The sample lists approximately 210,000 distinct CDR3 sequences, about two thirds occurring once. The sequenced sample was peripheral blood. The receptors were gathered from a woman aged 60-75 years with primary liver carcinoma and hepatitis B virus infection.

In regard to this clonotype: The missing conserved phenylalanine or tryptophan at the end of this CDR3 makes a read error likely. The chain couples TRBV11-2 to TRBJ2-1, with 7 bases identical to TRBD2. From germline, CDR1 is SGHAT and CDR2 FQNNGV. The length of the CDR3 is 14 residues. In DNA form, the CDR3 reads TGTGTCGGCAGCTTAGGGGAGGGGCTCAATGAGCAGTTCCTC. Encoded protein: CVGSLGEGLNEQFL.

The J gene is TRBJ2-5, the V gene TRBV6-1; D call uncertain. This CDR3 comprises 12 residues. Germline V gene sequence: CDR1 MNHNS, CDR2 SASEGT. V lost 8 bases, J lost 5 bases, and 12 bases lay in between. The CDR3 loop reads CASRYGRETQYF. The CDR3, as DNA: TGTGCCAGCCGTTATGGACGGGAGACCCAGTACTTC.

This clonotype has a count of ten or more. This CDR3 is CASSLDHHGRAGLDEQFF. The CDR3 nucleotides are TGTGCCAGCAGCTTAGATCACCACGGAAGGGCCGGGTTGGATGAGCAGTTCTTC. The rearrangement joins TRBV11-2 to TRBJ2-1, with D hard to call. The ends were cut back, 0 bases at V and 8 bases at J, with 23 bases in the middle. Per the germline V gene, CDR1 is SGHAT and CDR2 is FQNNGV. The CDR3 is 18 residues long.

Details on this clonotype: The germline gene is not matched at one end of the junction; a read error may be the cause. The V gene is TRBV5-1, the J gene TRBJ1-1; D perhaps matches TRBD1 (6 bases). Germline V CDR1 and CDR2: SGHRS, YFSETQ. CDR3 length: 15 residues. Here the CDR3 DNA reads TGCACCAGCAGCTCTGTAACAGGGATGGCCACTGAAGCTTTCTTT. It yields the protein CTSSSVTGMATEAFF.

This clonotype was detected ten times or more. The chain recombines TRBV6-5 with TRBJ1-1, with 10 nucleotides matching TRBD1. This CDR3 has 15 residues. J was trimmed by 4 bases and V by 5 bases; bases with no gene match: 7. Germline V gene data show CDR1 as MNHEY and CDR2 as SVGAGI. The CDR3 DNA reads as TGTGCCAGCAGTCCCCAGACAGGGGGCCCCACTGAAGCTTTCTTT. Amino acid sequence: CASSPQTGGPTEAFF.

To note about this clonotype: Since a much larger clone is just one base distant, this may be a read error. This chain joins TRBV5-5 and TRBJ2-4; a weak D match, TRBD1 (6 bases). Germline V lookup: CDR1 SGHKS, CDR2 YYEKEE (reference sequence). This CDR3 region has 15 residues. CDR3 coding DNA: TGTGCCAGCAGCTCCGGACAGCTTGCCAAAAAGATTCAGTACTTC. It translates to CASSSGQLAKKIQYF.

CDR3 residues: CASSLLRDLFF. The DNA of the CDR3 is TGTGCCAGCAGCTTACTTCGGGACTTATTCTTC. This chain joins TRBV11-2 and TRBJ2-1, with a possible D match to TRBD2 (6 bases). CDR1 is SGHAT, CDR2 FQNNGV, per germline. The CDR3 is 11 residues long. V lost 2 bases, J lost 16 bases, and 12 bases lay in between.

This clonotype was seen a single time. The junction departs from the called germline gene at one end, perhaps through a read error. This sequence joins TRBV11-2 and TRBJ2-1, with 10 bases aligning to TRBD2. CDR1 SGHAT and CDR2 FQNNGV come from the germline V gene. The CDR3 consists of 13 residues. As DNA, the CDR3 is TGTGCCTGCAGCTGGACTAGCGGTGGTAAGCAGTTCTTC. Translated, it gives CACSWTSGGKQFF. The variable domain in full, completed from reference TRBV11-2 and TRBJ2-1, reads EAGVAQSPRYKIIEKRQSVAFWCNPISGHATLYWYQQILGQGPKLLIQFQNNGVVDDSQLPKDRFSAERLKGVDSTLKIQPAKLEDSAVYLCACSWTSGGKQFFGPGTRLTVL.

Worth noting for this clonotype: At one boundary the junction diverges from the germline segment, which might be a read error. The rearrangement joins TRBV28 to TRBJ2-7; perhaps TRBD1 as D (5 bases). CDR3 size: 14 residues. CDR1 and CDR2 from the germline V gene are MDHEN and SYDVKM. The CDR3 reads CASSPNRITYEQYF. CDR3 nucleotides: TGTGCCAGCAGCCCAAACAGGATAACCTACGAACAGTACTTC.

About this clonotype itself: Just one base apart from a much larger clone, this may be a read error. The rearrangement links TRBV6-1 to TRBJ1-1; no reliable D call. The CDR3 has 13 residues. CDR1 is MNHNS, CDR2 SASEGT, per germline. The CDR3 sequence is CASRLRENNEAFF. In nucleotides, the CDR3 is TGTGCCAGCAGGCTAAGGGAGAACAATGAAGCTTTCTTT.

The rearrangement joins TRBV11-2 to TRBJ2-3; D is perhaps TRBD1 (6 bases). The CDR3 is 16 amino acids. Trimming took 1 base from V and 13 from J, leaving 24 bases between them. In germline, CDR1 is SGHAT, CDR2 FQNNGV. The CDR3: CASSLGRLQGSDTEYF. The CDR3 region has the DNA TGTGCCAGCAGCTTAGGTCGATTACAGGGATCAGATACAGAGTATTTT. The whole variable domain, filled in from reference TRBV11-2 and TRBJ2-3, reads EAGVAQSPRYKIIEKRQSVAFWCNPISGHATLYWYQQILGQGPKLLIQFQNNGVVDDSQLPKDRFSAERLKGVDSTLKIQPAKLEDSAVYLCASSLGRLQGSDTEYFGPGTRLTVL.

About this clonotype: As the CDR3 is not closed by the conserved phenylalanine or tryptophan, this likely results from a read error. The CDR3 reads CASSGGTIGNQPQHL. Written as DNA, the CDR3 is TGTGCCAGCAGCGGCGGGACCATTGGCAATCAGCCCCAGCATCTT. The V gene is TRBV5-5, the J gene TRBJ1-5; a possible D gene is TRBD1 (5 bases). The V end was cut by 4 bases, the J end by 2 bases, with 13 bases between. The CDR3 runs 15 residues. Germline V gene data show CDR1 as SGHKS and CDR2 as YYEKEE (reference sequence).

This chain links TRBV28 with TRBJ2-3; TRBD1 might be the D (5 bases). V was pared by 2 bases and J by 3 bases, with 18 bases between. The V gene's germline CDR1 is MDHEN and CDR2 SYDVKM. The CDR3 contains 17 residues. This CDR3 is CASSLGGAQYSTDTQYF. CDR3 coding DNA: TGTGCCAGCAGTTTAGGTGGGGCACAATATAGTACAGATACGCAGTATTTT.

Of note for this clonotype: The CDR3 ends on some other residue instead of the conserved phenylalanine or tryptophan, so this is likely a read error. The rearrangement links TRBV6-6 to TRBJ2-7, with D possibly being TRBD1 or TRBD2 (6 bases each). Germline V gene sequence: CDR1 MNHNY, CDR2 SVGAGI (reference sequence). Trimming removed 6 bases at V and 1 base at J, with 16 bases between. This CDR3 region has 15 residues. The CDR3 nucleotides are TGTGCCAGCAGCTCCCGACTAGGGGGTTCCTACGAGCAGTACTAC. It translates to CASSSRLGGSYEQYY.

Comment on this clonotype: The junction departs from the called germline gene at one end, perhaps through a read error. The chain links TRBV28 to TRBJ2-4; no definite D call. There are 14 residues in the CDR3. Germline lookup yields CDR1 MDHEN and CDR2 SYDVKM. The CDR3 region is CASRVPRYADIEYF. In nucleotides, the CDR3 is TGTGCCAGCAGAGTCCCCCGTTATGCCGACATTGAGTACTTC.

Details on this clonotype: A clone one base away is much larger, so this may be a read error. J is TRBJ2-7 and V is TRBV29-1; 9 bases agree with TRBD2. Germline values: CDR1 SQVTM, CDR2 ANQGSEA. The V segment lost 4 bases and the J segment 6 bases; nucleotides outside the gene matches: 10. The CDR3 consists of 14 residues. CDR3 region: CSVGGLAAPCEQYF. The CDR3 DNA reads TGCAGCGTTGGGGGACTAGCAGCCCCCTGCGAGCAGTACTTC.

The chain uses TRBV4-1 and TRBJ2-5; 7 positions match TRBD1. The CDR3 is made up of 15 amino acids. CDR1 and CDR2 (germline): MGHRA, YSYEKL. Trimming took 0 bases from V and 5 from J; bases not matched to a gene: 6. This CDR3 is CASSQEGGREETQYF. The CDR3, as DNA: TGCGCCAGCAGCCAAGAAGGGGGCAGGGAGGAGACCCAGTACTTC.

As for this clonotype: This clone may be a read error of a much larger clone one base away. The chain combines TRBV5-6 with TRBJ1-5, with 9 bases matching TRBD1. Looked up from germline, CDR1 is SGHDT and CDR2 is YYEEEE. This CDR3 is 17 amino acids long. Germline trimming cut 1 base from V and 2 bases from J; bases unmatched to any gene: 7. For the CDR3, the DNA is TGTGCCAGCAGCTTGAAGGGGGACAGGGAGGGCAATCAGCCCCAGCATTTT. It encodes CASSLKGDREGNQPQHF.

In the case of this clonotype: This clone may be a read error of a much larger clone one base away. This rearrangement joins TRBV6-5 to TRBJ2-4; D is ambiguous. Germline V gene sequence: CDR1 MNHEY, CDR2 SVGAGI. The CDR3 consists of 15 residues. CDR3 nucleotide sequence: TGTGCCAGCAGTGGAGTGGCGTTCGCCAAAAGCATTCAGTACTTC. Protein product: CASSGVAFAKSIQYF.

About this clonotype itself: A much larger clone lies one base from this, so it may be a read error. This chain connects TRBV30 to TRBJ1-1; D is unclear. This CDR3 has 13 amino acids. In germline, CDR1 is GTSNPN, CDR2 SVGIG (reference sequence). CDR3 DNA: TGTGCCTGGGCAGGCGGGCCTCACACTAAAGCTTTCTTT. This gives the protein CAWAGGPHTKAFF.

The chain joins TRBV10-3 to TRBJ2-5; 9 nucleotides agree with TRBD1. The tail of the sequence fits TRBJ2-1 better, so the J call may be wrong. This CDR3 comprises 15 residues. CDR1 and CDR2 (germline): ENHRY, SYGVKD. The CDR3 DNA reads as TGTGCCATCAGTGAGCACGGGACAGGGAACAATGAGCAGTTCTTC. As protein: CAISEHGTGNNEQFF.

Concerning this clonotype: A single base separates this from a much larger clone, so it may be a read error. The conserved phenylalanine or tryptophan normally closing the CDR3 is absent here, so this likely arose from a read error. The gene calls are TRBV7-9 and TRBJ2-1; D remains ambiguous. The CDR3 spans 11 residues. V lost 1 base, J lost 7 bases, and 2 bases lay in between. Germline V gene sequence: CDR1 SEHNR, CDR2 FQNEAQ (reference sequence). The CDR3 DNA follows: TGTGCCAGCAGCTTAGAAAATGAGCAGTTCATC. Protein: CASSLENEQFI.

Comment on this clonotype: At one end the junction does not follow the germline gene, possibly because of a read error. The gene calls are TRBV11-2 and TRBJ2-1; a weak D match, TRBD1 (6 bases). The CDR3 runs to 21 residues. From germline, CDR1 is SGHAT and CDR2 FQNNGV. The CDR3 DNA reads TGTGCCAGCAGATTAGCCGCGACAGGCCAACGTTACCGACTATACGCCAACGAGCAGTTCTTC. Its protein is CASRLAATGQRYRLYANEQFF.

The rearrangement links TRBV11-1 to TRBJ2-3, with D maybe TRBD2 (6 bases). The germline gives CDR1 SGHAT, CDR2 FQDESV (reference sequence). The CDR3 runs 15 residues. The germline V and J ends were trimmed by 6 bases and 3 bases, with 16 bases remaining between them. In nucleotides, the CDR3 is TGTGCCAGCAGTTTATTGGCAGGGAGGACAGATACGCAGTATTTT. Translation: CASSLLAGRTDTQYF. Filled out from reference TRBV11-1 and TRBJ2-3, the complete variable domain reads EAEVAQSPRYKITEKSQAVAFWCDPISGHATLYWYRQILGQGPELLVQFQDESVVDDSQLPKDRFSAERLKGVDSTLKIQPAELGDSAMYLCASSLLAGRTDTQYFGPGTRLTVL.

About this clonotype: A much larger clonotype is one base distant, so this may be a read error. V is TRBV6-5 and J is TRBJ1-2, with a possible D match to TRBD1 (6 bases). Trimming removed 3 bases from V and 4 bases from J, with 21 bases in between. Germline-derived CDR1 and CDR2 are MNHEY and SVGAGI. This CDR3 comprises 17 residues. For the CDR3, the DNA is TGTGCCAGCAGTTATCAGGGGACGCATTGGTCTAGCTATGGCTACACCTTC. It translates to CASSYQGTHWSSYGYTF.

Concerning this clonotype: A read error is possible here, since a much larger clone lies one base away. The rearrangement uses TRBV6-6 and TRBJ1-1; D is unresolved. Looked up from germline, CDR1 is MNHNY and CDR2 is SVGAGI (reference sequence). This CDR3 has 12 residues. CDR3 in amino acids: CSSSYGDTEAFF. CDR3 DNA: TGTTCCAGCAGTTACGGGGATACTGAAGCTTTCTTT.

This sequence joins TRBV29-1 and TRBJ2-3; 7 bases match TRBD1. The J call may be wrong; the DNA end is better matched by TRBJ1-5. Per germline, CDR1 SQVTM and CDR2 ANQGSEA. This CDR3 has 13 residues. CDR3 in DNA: TGCAGCATGAAGGGGGCGCAGCGGGATACGCAGCATTTT. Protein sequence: CSMKGAQRDTQHF.

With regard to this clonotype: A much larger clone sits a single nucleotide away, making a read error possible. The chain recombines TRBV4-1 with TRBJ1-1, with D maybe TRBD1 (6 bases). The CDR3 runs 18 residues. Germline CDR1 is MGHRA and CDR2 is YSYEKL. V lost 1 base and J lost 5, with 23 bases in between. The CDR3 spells CASSQVGFGRGGDTEAFF. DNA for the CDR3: TGCGCCAGCAGCCAAGTAGGGTTTGGGAGAGGGGGTGATACTGAAGCTTTCTTT.

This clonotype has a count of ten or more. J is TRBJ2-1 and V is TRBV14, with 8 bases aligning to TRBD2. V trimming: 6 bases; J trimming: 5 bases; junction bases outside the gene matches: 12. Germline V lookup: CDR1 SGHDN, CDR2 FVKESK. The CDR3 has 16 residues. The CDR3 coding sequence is TGTGCCAGCAGTGCCGTAGCGGGATGGGTAAACAATGAGCAGTTCTTC. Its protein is CASSAVAGWVNNEQFF. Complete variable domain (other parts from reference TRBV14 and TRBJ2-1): EAGVTQFPSHSVIEKGQTVTLRCDPISGHDNLYWYRRVMGKEIKFLLHFVKESKQDESGMPNNRFLAERTGGTYSTLKVQPAELEDSGVYFCASSAVAGWVNNEQFFGPGTRLTVL.

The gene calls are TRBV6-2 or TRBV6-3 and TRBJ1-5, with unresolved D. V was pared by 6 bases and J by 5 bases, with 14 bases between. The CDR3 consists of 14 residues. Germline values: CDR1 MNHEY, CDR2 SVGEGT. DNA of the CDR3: TGTGCCAGCAGATCCCCCGACACATATCAGCCCCAGCATTTT. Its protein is CASRSPDTYQPQHF.

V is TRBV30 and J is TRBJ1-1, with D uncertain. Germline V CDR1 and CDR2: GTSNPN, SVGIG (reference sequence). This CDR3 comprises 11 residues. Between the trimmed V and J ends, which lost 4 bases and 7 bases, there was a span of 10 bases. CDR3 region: CAWTVTSEAFF. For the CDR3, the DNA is TGTGCCTGGACGGTGACCAGTGAAGCTTTCTTT.

The CDR3 DNA reads as TGCGCCAGCAGCCAATTTCAGGGGGCTAGCGATGAGCAGTTCTTC. This gives the protein CASSQFQGASDEQFF. This chain links TRBV4-3 with TRBJ2-1, with TRBD1 identical over 8 bases. The CDR3 spans 15 residues. V dropped 2 bases and J dropped 8; count of bases not matched to a gene: 8. Germline lookup yields CDR1 LGHNA and CDR2 YSLEER.